This T cell receptor beta chain comes out of a study of Graves' ophthalmopathy and Graves' hyperthyroidism (dated by TCRdb to 2016 to 2019). In terms of the full investigation: Stable hyperthyroidism was defined as no progression to ophthalmopathy within 18 months of follow-up. To tell Graves' ophthalmopathy apart from Graves' hyperthyroidism, and to predict which patients would progress to ophthalmopathy, the study relied on TCR beta repertoire signatures. In total, 135 blood samples were TCR-sequenced: approximately 42 ophthalmopathy, some 75 hyperthyroidism and about 17 hyperthyroidism-to-ophthalmopathy patients. In more than 5 hyperthyroidism patients, the T-cell repertoire of thyroid tissue was compared with the T-cell repertoire of blood. To explore V-J signatures that distinguish ophthalmopathy from hyperthyroidism, a discovery set of 100 patients was enrolled, made up of roughly 41 with ophthalmopathy and some 60 with stable hyperthyroidism. For independent validation, a separate cohort was made up of approximately 19 hyperthyroidism patients plus 17 patients who later progressed from hyperthyroidism to ophthalmopathy. Following sample collection, hyperthyroidism patients were given methimazole at a starting dose of 30 mg daily, and ophthalmopathy patients were given high-dose intravenous methylprednisolone.

V lost 5 bases and J lost 7 bases, and the count of bases not matched to a germline gene is 14. From its cysteine to its phenylalanine, the CDR3 spans 16 amino acids. The read is trimmed to its CDR3 DNA, 48 bases read in frame from base 1. Based on the germline V gene (reference sequence), the CDR1 and CDR2 sequences are DFQATT and SNEGSKA. For repertoire sequencing, the TCR beta CDR3 regions were amplified from RNA transcripts. The first round of RT-PCR was done with HTBI primers and the Qiagen OneStep RT-PCR kit, and was followed by a second round of multiplex PCR, then size selection and purification. The libraries underwent paired-end sequencing with 100 bp reads on an Illumina HiSeq2000. In the original analysis: SOAPnuke was used to process the reads, throwing out any read that had adapters, had uncalled bases, had a mean Phred below 15, or lacked an exact constant-primer or identifier match. COPE v1.2.5 was used to merge the high-quality paired reads. Clonotypes were defined as unique nucleotide sequences and were aligned to IMGT TRB V, D and J references using MiTCR v1.1. The analysis was limited to V-J combinations with a frequency above 0.0001, which together covered about 99% of the repertoires. A TCR clonal expansion and chaos score per V-J combination was defined as the ratio of F50 clonal expansion to chaos observed in the TCRdist matrix. Welch's t-statistics and random forest were used to reduce features to about a dozen V-J combinations, which were fed into a naive Bayes classifier. Thyroid-blood repertoire similarity was quantified with the Morisita-Horn index. TCRdb passed the public sequencing reads through fastp at Q25 and MiXCR, retaining productive beta sequences. Rows are unified per CDR3 protein, each entry keeping the most common DNA and genes. TCRdb, not the original authors, processed these V and J calls. The sample table holds about 590,000 distinct CDR3 sequences, of which approximately 37% were seen once. Of the sample, 3.5% to 4.5% falls within the top ten clones.

Hyperthyroidism patients were newly diagnosed, were aged 18 to 65 years, and had a disease duration under 2 months. Anyone with other autoimmune diseases, uncontrolled infections, pregnancy or lactation was excluded from the study. Diagnosis was based on clinical symptoms, serum thyroxine, TRAb, thyroid ultrasound and orbital computed tomography. Total RNA was extracted with Trizol reagent and quality-checked on an Agilent 2100 Bioanalyzer. Study-wide conclusions, independent of this receptor: Most expanded thyroid clonotypes with frequency above 0.001 were also detected in blood, suggesting blood repertoires may reflect the thyroid immune response. No statistical method was used to set the sample size in advance, and the investigators knew which group each participant was assigned to. In validation, the model predicted ophthalmopathy progression with about 70% sensitivity and around 72% specificity; some 13 predicted patients were CT-confirmed with GO in a median of about 6.2 months. Ophthalmopathy was separated from stable hyperthyroidism by the 13-signature model with around 88% sensitivity and about 83% specificity in cross-validation and with 80%/75% in the test set.

This clonotype was observed many times. What antigen it recognizes has not been identified. No qualities accompany the bases; no much larger clone lies one base away. The chain is encoded by TRBV20-1 joined to TRBJ1-5; 10 bases in the middle match TRBD1. The TCR was taken from an adult man with Graves' hyperthyroidism. Sequenced input: peripheral blood or thyroid tissue (not recorded which). Here is the DNA: TGCAGTGCTGGGGGACAGGGGATATTTGGGGAGCAGCCCCAGCATTTT. This gives the protein CSAGGQGIFGEQPQHF.